The 20 T cell receptor beta chains reported below all come from one sample, sequenced in a study of blood T cell repertoires in COVID-19. TCRdb's copy holds only in-frame clones and misses some; the assay was immunoSEQ multiplex PCR. The data contain hundreds of thousands of clones, around 82% of them seen just once; the ten biggest clones take up 8.2%. The sequencing input was peripheral blood. All receptors derive from a woman in her forties or fifties with acute or convalescent COVID-19.

V gene TRBV7-3 combines with J gene TRBJ2-3; TRBD2 agrees at 9 bases. Germline CDR1 reads SGHTA; CDR2 reads FQGTGA. Trimming at V came to 5 bases and at J to 3 bases, leaving 9 bases not matched to a gene. This CDR3 comprises 16 residues. The CDR3 reads CASSLGTSSVTDTQYF. CDR3 coding DNA: TGTGCCAGCAGCCTCGGGACTAGCTCAGTAACAGATACGCAGTATTTT.

This sequence joins TRBV19 and TRBJ2-7; no reliable D call. The CDR3 covers 14 residues. Germline values: CDR1 LNHDA, CDR2 SQIVND (reference sequence). The germline V and J ends were trimmed by 9 bases and 3 bases, with 18 bases remaining between them. The CDR3 DNA reads as TGTGCCAGGCCCAGTGAGGTTCTAGTCTACGAGCAGTACTTC. Protein: CARPSEVLVYEQYF.

The chain combines TRBV7-9 with TRBJ1-2; D remains unclear. Germline CDR1 SEHNR, CDR2 FQNEAQ (reference sequence). There are 16 residues in the CDR3. V was cut by 6 bases and J by 4 bases, with 21 bases left in between. The CDR3 DNA reads as TGTGCCAGCAGTCCGATCTCGGATCCCCGGGGCTATGGCTACACCTTC. Translation gives CASSPISDPRGYGYTF.

This chain links TRBV2 with TRBJ1-1; D might be TRBD1 (5 bases). This CDR3 has 17 amino acids. Trimming removed 1 base at V and 2 bases at J, with 17 bases between. Looked up from germline, CDR1 is SNHLY and CDR2 is FYNNEI. The CDR3 region is CASSEEGPWARNTEAFF. The DNA for the CDR3 is TGTGCCAGCAGTGAAGAGGGGCCATGGGCCCGAAACACTGAAGCTTTCTTT.

The chain employs TRBV27 and TRBJ1-3; 10 nucleotides agree with TRBD1. V shed 0 bases and J 4 bases; nucleotides not matched to a gene: 9. The germline CDR1 and CDR2 sequences are MNHEY and SMNVEV (reference sequence). CDR3 length equals 18 residues. Written as DNA, the CDR3 is TGTGCCAGCAGTTTATCGAGAGGGGAGACAGGGGGCGGAAACACCATATATTTT. This gives the protein CASSLSRGETGGGNTIYF.

CDR3 in DNA: TGCGCCAGCAGCCAAGATTCCAGCGGGAGAACAGATACGCAGTATTTT. Amino acids: CASSQDSSGRTDTQYF. The genes are TRBV4-1 and TRBJ2-3; 8 nucleotides match TRBD2. Germline assignment: CDR1 MGHRA and CDR2 YSYEKL. The CDR3 covers 16 residues. Trimming at V came to 0 bases and at J to 3 bases, leaving 5 bases not matched to a gene.

This chain connects TRBV7-2 to TRBJ2-7, with TRBD2 identical over 8 bases. The CDR3 totals 16 residues. V lost 4 bases to trimming and J lost 5 bases; unmatched junction nucleotides: 13. Germline-derived CDR1 and CDR2 are SGHTA and FQGNSA. This CDR3 reads CASSSSGLADPDEQYF. In DNA form, the CDR3 reads TGTGCCAGCAGCTCCTCTGGACTAGCTGATCCAGACGAGCAGTACTTC.

The chain recombines TRBV11-2 with TRBJ2-2; TRBD2 agrees at 10 bases. Germline CDR1 SGHAT, CDR2 FQNNGV. The V gene end was trimmed by 0 bases and the J gene end by 7 bases; junction bases not matched to a gene: 17. The CDR3 totals 20 residues. The CDR3 reads CASSLDAPGLAVIHVGELFF. In DNA, the CDR3 is TGTGCCAGCAGCTTAGATGCACCAGGACTAGCGGTTATACACGTCGGGGAGCTGTTTTTT.

The V gene is TRBV11-2, the J gene TRBJ1-5; D remains ambiguous. This CDR3 contains 12 residues. Germline CDR1 and CDR2: SGHAT and FQNNGV. The V end was cut by 4 bases, the J end by 7 bases, with 8 bases between. The CDR3 sequence is CASSSSGQPQHF. The DNA for the CDR3 is TGTGCCAGCAGCTCTTCGGGGCAGCCCCAGCATTTT.

The rearrangement uses TRBV5-1 and TRBJ2-5; D is perhaps TRBD1 (5 bases). This CDR3 is 15 amino acids long. V dropped 4 bases and J dropped 1 base, with 14 bases sitting between them. CDR1 is SGHRS and CDR2 is YFSETQ in the germline V gene. CDR3 amino acids: CASSRSSGPQETQYF. The CDR3 DNA reads TGCGCCAGCAGCCGAAGCTCAGGGCCCCAAGAGACCCAGTACTTC.

The chain uses TRBV5-1 and TRBJ2-6; 8 bases map to TRBD1. The V gene's germline CDR1 is SGHRS and CDR2 YFSETQ. Losses at the gene ends were 3 bases for V and 0 bases for J; bases not matched to a gene: 14. This CDR3 contains 20 residues. The CDR3 bases are TGCGCCAGCAGCTCTGGGATCCCCAGGGGGCCTAGCTCTGGGGCCAACGTCCTGACTTTC. This sequence encodes CASSSGIPRGPSSGANVLTF.

V is TRBV28 and J is TRBJ2-3; TRBD2 agrees at 8 bases. The CDR3 runs to 14 residues. The germline V gene encodes CDR1 MDHEN and CDR2 SYDVKM. Unmatched junction bases numbered 2, after V lost 2 bases and J lost 4 bases. CDR3 nucleotide sequence: TGTGCCAGCAGTTTAGCCGGGAGGGCAGATACGCAGTATTTT. Amino acids: CASSLAGRADTQYF.

The chain combines TRBV24-1 with TRBJ2-1; D not certain. The CDR3 consists of 15 residues. Germline CDR1 and CDR2: KGHDR and SFDVKD. Between the trimmed V and J ends, which lost 1 base and 6 bases, there was a span of 12 bases. The CDR3 here is CATSDLEIPSNEQFF. CDR3 nucleotides: TGTGCCACCAGTGATTTAGAAATACCGAGCAATGAGCAGTTCTTC.

J is TRBJ2-2 and V is TRBV7-6; 7 bases are shared with TRBD1. Germline CDR1 reads SGHVS; CDR2 reads FNYEAQ. V dropped 4 bases and J dropped 0; count of bases not matched to a gene: 17. The CDR3 extends over 20 amino acids. Written as DNA, the CDR3 is TGTGCCAGCAGCTCAAGACCGGGACAGCCAAAGTTCGCGAACACCGGGGAGCTGTTTTTT. Translating gives CASSSRPGQPKFANTGELFF.

The chain recombines TRBV11-1 with TRBJ2-3, with 12 bases that match TRBD2. Germline V lookup: CDR1 SGHAT, CDR2 FQDESV (reference sequence). This CDR3 is built from 16 residues. After removal of 5 bases from V and 2 bases from J, the junction contained 5 bases not matched to a gene. The CDR3 reads CASSRTSGRTTDTQYF. Here the CDR3 DNA reads TGTGCCAGCAGCAGAACTAGCGGGAGGACCACAGATACGCAGTATTTT.

This chain connects TRBV6-2 or TRBV6-3 to TRBJ2-5, with TRBD2 identical over 13 bases. The CDR3 runs to 15 residues. V trimming: 6 bases; J trimming: 5 bases; junction bases outside the gene matches: 6. Germline V gives CDR1 MNHEY, CDR2 SVGEGT. In DNA, the CDR3 is TGTGCCAGCAGCGGACTAGCGGGAGTGGGTGAGACCCAGTACTTC. Its protein product is CASSGLAGVGETQYF.

This clone is a singleton in its sample. The rearrangement joins TRBV28 to TRBJ2-3; 9 positions match TRBD2. Losses at the gene ends were 6 bases for V and 2 bases for J; bases not matched to a gene: 6. Germline loops: CDR1 MDHEN, CDR2 SYDVKM. CDR3 length equals 15 residues. The CDR3 sequence: CASSSGGHYTDTQYF. The CDR3 coding sequence is TGTGCCAGCAGCAGCGGGGGGCACTACACAGATACGCAGTATTTT.

The sample holds one count of this clone. The chain uses TRBV7-3 and TRBJ2-2, with 9 bases identical to TRBD1. CDR1 is SGHTA and CDR2 is FQGTGA in the germline V gene. The trim removed 2 bases at V and 1 base at J, leaving 2 bases unmatched. The CDR3 contains 16 residues. The CDR3 sequence is CASSLLDRGNTGELFF. CDR3 coding DNA: TGTGCCAGCAGCTTACTGGACAGGGGGAACACCGGGGAGCTGTTTTTT.

J is TRBJ2-7 and V is TRBV28, with TRBD2 identical over 8 bases. The CDR3 loop spans 15 amino acids. Germline V lookup: CDR1 MDHEN, CDR2 SYDVKM. V lost 3 bases, J lost 2 bases, and 6 bases stayed unmatched. The CDR3 loop reads CASSFRLGRAYEQYF. The DNA of the CDR3 is TGTGCCAGCAGTTTTCGCCTCGGGAGGGCCTACGAGCAGTACTTC.

This clone was seen only a few times. V and J are TRBV28 and TRBJ1-6; D remains unclear. V was clipped by 4 bases and J by 13 bases, with 11 bases between them. There are 12 residues in the CDR3. Germline V gene lookup returns CDR1 MDHEN and CDR2 SYDVKM. The CDR3 DNA follows: TGTGCCAGCAGTTCCGGGGTGTTCCCCCTCCACTTT. Encoded protein: CASSSGVFPLHF. Full variable domain (outside the CDR3, taken from reference TRBV28 and TRBJ1-6): DVKVTQSSRYLVKRTGEKVFLECVQDMDHENMFWYRQDPGLGLRLIYFSYDVKMKEKGDIPEGYSVSREKKERFSLILESASTNQTSMYLCASSSGVFPLHFGNGTRLTVT.